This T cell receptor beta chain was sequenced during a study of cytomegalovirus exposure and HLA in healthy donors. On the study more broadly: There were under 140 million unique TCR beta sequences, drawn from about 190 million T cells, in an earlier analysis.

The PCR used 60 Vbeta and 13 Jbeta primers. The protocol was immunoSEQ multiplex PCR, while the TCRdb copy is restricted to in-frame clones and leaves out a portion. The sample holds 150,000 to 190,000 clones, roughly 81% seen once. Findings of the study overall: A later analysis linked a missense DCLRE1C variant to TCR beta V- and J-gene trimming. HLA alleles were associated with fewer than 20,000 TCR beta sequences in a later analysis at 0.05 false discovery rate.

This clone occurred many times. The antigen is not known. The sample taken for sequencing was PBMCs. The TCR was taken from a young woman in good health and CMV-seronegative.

CDR3 in DNA: TGTGCCAGCAGCCGCCGGGGAGCTTCGAACACCGGGGAGCTGTTTTTT. This translates into CASSRRGASNTGELFF. The rearrangement joins TRBV5-4 to TRBJ2-2; maybe TRBD2 (5 bases). Germline values: CDR1 SGHNT, CDR2 YYREEE (reference sequence). The CDR3 is 16 residues long. Trimming took 4 bases from V and 0 from J, leaving 13 bases between them. Drawing the rest from reference TRBV5-4 and TRBJ2-2, the complete variable domain is ETGVTQSPTHLIKTRGQQVTLRCSSQSGHNTVSWYQQALGQGPQFIFQYYREEENGRGNFPPRFSGLQFPNYSSELNVNALELDDSALYLCASSRRGASNTGELFFGEGSRLTVL.